The 22 T cell receptor beta chains presented below share a single source sample, sequenced in a study of blood T cell repertoires in COVID-19. The table came from immunoSEQ multiplex PCR; TCRdb's copy has only in-frame clones and leaves some out. The profile shows roughly 40,000 clones, roughly nine tenths of them singletons. Specimen: peripheral blood. Receptors were obtained from a human donor in a cohort sampled during active COVID-19.

The V and J genes are TRBV7-2 and TRBJ1-5; TRBD1 matches at 7 bases. Germline V lookup: CDR1 SGHTA, CDR2 FQGNSA. Losses at the gene ends were 2 bases for V and 5 bases for J; bases not matched to a gene: 12. This CDR3 has 17 residues. This CDR3 reads CASSLPRQGEKYQPQHF. The CDR3 DNA is TGTGCCAGCAGCTTACCTCGACAGGGCGAAAAATATCAGCCCCAGCATTTT.

This clone was detected a few times. This chain uses TRBV2 with TRBJ2-3, with a tentative D call TRBD1 (6 bases). CDR3 size: 14 residues. V lost 4 bases to trimming and J lost 5 bases, with 13 bases between them. Germline V lookup: CDR1 SNHLY, CDR2 FYNNEI. The CDR3 DNA sequence: TGTGCCAGCAGTGGACAGGCGATTAAAGATACGCAGTATTTT. Translation gives CASSGQAIKDTQYF.

The chain links TRBV11-2 to TRBJ2-1, with 8 nucleotides matching TRBD2. Trimming at V came to 6 bases and at J to 2 bases, leaving 6 bases not matched to a gene. Germline-derived CDR1 and CDR2 are SGHAT and FQNNGV. CDR3 length: 15 residues. CDR3 bases: TGTGCCAGCAGTCTTTCGGGACTAGCCTACAATGAGCAGTTCTTC. Protein sequence: CASSLSGLAYNEQFF.

The sample holds one count of this clone. J is TRBJ2-5 and V is TRBV5-1, with 8 bases fitting TRBD2. The germline gives CDR1 SGHRS, CDR2 YFSETQ. This CDR3 has 15 amino acids. The ends lost 4 bases at V and 2 bases at J; junction bases unmatched: 7. The DNA of the CDR3 is TGCGCCAGCAGCCCGCAGGGCGGGGGGCAAGAGACCCAGTACTTC. It yields the protein CASSPQGGGQETQYF. The full variable domain, its missing parts supplied by reference TRBV5-1 and TRBJ2-5, is KAGVTQTPRYLIKTRGQQVTLSCSPISGHRSVSWYQQTPGQGLQFLFEYFSETQRNKGNFPGRFSGRQFSNSRSEMNVSTLELGDSALYLCASSPQGGGQETQYFGPGTRLLVL.

The gene calls are TRBV6-1 and TRBJ2-1; the match to TRBD1 covers 10 bases. The germline V gene encodes CDR1 MNHNS and CDR2 SASEGT. CDR3 length: 17 amino acids. V shed 2 bases, J shed 5 bases, and the junction held 9 bases outside the gene matches. DNA of the CDR3: TGTGCCAGCAGTGAACGGGACAGGGGCCTATTGGACAATGAGCAGTTCTTC. Translation: CASSERDRGLLDNEQFF.

V and J are TRBV9 and TRBJ1-1, with 8 bases identical to TRBD1. CDR1 and CDR2 (germline): SGDLS, YYNGEE. V was clipped by 3 bases and J by 2 bases; unmatched bases: 6. The CDR3 extends over 15 amino acids. The CDR3 here is CASSEVPGGNTEAFF. The CDR3 nucleotides are TGTGCCAGCAGCGAGGTCCCAGGGGGCAACACTGAAGCTTTCTTT.

This chain joins TRBV6-6 and TRBJ2-3, with D possibly being TRBD2 (5 bases). The germline gives CDR1 MNHNY, CDR2 SVGAGI (reference sequence). The CDR3 has 15 residues. The germline V and J ends were trimmed by 7 bases and 0 bases, with 14 bases remaining between them. The CDR3 loop reads CASKRSPTSTDTQYF. The CDR3 nucleotides read TGTGCCAGCAAGCGGTCCCCCACTAGCACAGATACGCAGTATTTT.

This clone was recorded a few times. The rearrangement joins TRBV7-2 to TRBJ1-1; TRBD1 aligns across 10 bases. The CDR3 totals 16 residues. CDR1 and CDR2 from the germline V gene are SGHTA and FQGNSA. J gave up 1 base and V 6 bases, and 8 bases lay outside the gene matches. The CDR3 region has the DNA TGTGCCAGCAGTCGGACAGGGGGGGTGTGGAACACTGAAGCTTTCTTT. Translating gives CASSRTGGVWNTEAFF.

The V gene is TRBV4-1, the J gene TRBJ1-2, with 11 bases lining up with TRBD1. V lost 5 bases to trimming and J lost 4 bases; unmatched junction nucleotides: 9. The germline V gene has CDR1 MGHRA and CDR2 YSYEKL. The CDR3 is made up of 16 amino acids. The CDR3, as DNA: TGCGCCAGCAGCGCGGGGACAGGGGGGGAAGGCTATGGCTACACCTTC. Translated: CASSAGTGGEGYGYTF.

The chain carries TRBV2 and TRBJ1-5, with D tentatively TRBD1 (5 bases). V was trimmed by 8 bases and J by 5 bases, leaving 16 bases between them. The CDR3 has 14 amino acids. Germline CDR1 SNHLY, CDR2 FYNNEI. CDR3 coding DNA: TGTGCCAGCGGCCTACTGAAGGGGCATCAGCCCCAGCATTTT. It codes for CASGLLKGHQPQHF. The full variable domain, its missing parts supplied by reference TRBV2 and TRBJ1-5, is EPEVTQTPSHQVTQMGQEVILRCVPISNHLYFYWYRQILGQKVEFLVSFYNNEISEKSEIFDDQFSVERPDGSNFTLKIRSTKLEDSAMYFCASGLLKGHQPQHFGDGTRLSIL.

This clone was observed a single time. The chain recombines TRBV7-2 with TRBJ1-3; 8 nucleotides match TRBD1. This CDR3 spans 16 amino acids. CDR1 SGHTA and CDR2 FQGNSA come from the germline V gene. Germline trimming cut 8 bases from V and 3 bases from J; bases unmatched to any gene: 12. CDR3 region: CASGYRDRNVGNTIYF. CDR3 coding DNA: TGTGCCAGCGGATACCGGGACAGGAATGTTGGAAACACCATATATTTT.

This sequence joins TRBV3-1 (or the pseudogene TRBV3-2) and TRBJ1-1; D unclear. Per the germline V gene, CDR1 is LGHDT and CDR2 is YNNKEL (reference sequence). This CDR3 region has 12 residues. V shed 1 base and J shed 5 bases, with 5 bases lying between them. CDR3 sequence (DNA): TGTGCCAGCAGCCAAGGAGGAACTGAAGCTTTCTTT. Translating it yields CASSQGGTEAFF.

This chain joins TRBV27 and TRBJ1-2; D ambiguous. CDR3 length: 15 residues. V lost 5 bases and J 7 bases, leaving 20 bases between the germline ends. Germline values: CDR1 MNHEY, CDR2 SMNVEV (reference sequence). CDR3 DNA: TGTGCCAGCAGTCCTATGGCAGGCCTCCTTGCTGGCTACACCTTC. This sequence encodes CASSPMAGLLAGYTF.

This clone was recorded a few times. The chain recombines TRBV19 with TRBJ1-6; a weak D match, TRBD1 (5 bases). The CDR3 has 14 amino acids. The germline V gene encodes CDR1 LNHDA and CDR2 SQIVND (reference sequence). The germline V and J ends were trimmed by 7 bases and 11 bases, with 18 bases remaining between them. The CDR3 DNA follows: TGTGCCAGTAAGGGAGGGACGGAAACTACACCCCTCCACTTT. It codes for CASKGGTETTPLHF.

The J gene is TRBJ1-3, the V gene TRBV18, with D unresolved. Germline CDR1 is KGHSH and CDR2 is LQKENI. The CDR3 sequence is 13 residues long. The ends were cut back, 0 bases at V and 7 bases at J, with 7 bases in the middle. The CDR3 DNA sequence: TGTGCCAGCTCACCACCGATTCAGAACACCATATATTTT. This codes for CASSPPIQNTIYF. Full variable domain (remainder filled in from reference TRBV18 and TRBJ1-3): NAGVMQNPRHLVRRRGQEARLRCSPMKGHSHVYWYRQLPEEGLKFMVYLQKENIIDESGMPKERFSAEFPKEGPSILRIQQVVRGDSAAYFCASSPPIQNTIYFGEGSWLTVV.

The chain links TRBV5-4 to TRBJ1-3; possible D gene TRBD1, 6 bases. This CDR3 is 15 amino acids long. Germline V lookup: CDR1 SGHNT, CDR2 YYREEE (reference sequence). V was clipped by 1 base and J by 0 bases, with 8 bases between them. The CDR3: CASSLQGTSGNTIYF. The CDR3 DNA reads as TGTGCCAGCAGCTTGCAGGGGACCTCTGGAAACACCATATATTTT.

The rearrangement joins TRBV25-1 to TRBJ2-5; 8 bases align to TRBD2. CDR1 is MGHDK, CDR2 SYGVNS, per germline. With V trimmed by 2 bases and J by 5 bases, 7 bases remained unmatched. The CDR3 is 15 amino acids. The CDR3 sequence is CASSERSGRGETQYF. CDR3 sequence (DNA): TGTGCCAGCAGTGAAAGAAGCGGGAGAGGGGAGACCCAGTACTTC.

The rearrangement links TRBV27 to TRBJ2-4; 7 positions match TRBD2. Trimming cost V 6 bases and J 5 bases; bases outside gene matches: 4. Germline values: CDR1 MNHEY, CDR2 SMNVEV (reference sequence). CDR3 length: 13 amino acids. The CDR3 DNA follows: TGTGCCAGCAGCAATGGGGGGGAAAACATTCAGTACTTC. Amino acids: CASSNGGENIQYF.

This rearrangement joins TRBV4-1 to TRBJ2-1; 7 bases align to TRBD1. Germline lookup yields CDR1 MGHRA and CDR2 YSYEKL. Germline trimming cut 4 bases from V and 5 bases from J; bases unmatched to any gene: 5. There are 14 residues in the CDR3. The CDR3 DNA is TGCGCCAGCAGCCTCCGGGACAGACACAATGAGCAGTTCTTC. Translation: CASSLRDRHNEQFF.

This clone came up once. The V and J genes are TRBV5-1 and TRBJ2-1; tentative D call: TRBD2 (7 bases). In germline, CDR1 is SGHRS, CDR2 YFSETQ. Trimming removed 2 bases at V and 15 bases at J, with 15 bases between. The CDR3 spans 12 residues. CDR3 in amino acids: CASSLERGTTFF. The CDR3 nucleotides are TGCGCCAGCAGCTTAGAAAGGGGGACTACGTTCTTC.

The chain uses TRBV20-1 and TRBJ1-1; possibly TRBD1 for D (6 bases). Trimming removed 4 bases from V and 5 bases from J, with 8 bases in between. The CDR3 length is 11 residues. Germline CDR1 reads DFQATT; CDR2 reads SNEGSKA (reference sequence). The CDR3 loop is CSAKRGTEAFF. CDR3 DNA: TGCAGTGCTAAAAGGGGGACTGAAGCTTTCTTT.

This rearrangement joins TRBV19 to TRBJ1-1, with 8 bases lining up with TRBD1. The CDR3 has 16 amino acids. V trimming: 4 bases; J trimming: 4 bases; junction bases outside the gene matches: 11. In germline, CDR1 is LNHDA, CDR2 SQIVND (reference sequence). The CDR3 region has the DNA TGTGCCAGTAGTACAGACAGGGGATTGAAAAGCACTGAAGCTTTCTTT. This encodes CASSTDRGLKSTEAFF.